Each of the 3 T cell receptor beta chains below was sequenced from the same sample in a study of glioma-infiltrating T cells after dendritic cell vaccination. TCRdb's table, derived via immunoSEQ multiplex PCR, lists solely in-frame clones and lacks some. In the table there are 90,000 to 100,000 clones, 79% of which are singletons. Sequencing used blood, obtained before dendritic cell vaccination. These receptors originate from a human donor with glioblastoma.

The gene calls are TRBV7-9 and TRBJ2-7; D unclear. The germline V and J ends were trimmed by 4 bases and 2 bases, with 15 bases remaining between them. Germline lookup yields CDR1 SEHNR and CDR2 FQNEAQ (reference sequence). CDR3 length equals 15 residues. The CDR3 coding sequence is TGTGCCAGCAGCTCCGGTCCTAATTTAGCCTACGAGCAGTACTTC. It yields the protein CASSSGPNLAYEQYF.

The chain combines TRBV14 with TRBJ2-2; maybe TRBD1 (5 bases). Germline V CDR1 and CDR2: SGHDN, FVKESK. V gave up 1 base and J gave up 7 bases, with 13 bases separating them. The CDR3 consists of 15 residues. This CDR3 reads CASSQVKGYGGELFF. The CDR3 region has the DNA TGTGCCAGCAGCCAAGTTAAGGGGTACGGCGGGGAGCTGTTTTTT.

The genes are TRBV12-5 and TRBJ1-1, with D perhaps matching TRBD1 (5 bases). Between the trimmed V and J ends, which lost 4 bases and 3 bases, there was a span of 12 bases. There are 14 residues in the CDR3. Germline V lookup: CDR1 LGHNT, CDR2 FRNRAP. CDR3 sequence (DNA): TGTGCTAGTGGTTACGGGTGGGGGGACACTGAAGCTTTCTTT. Its translation: CASGYGWGDTEAFF.